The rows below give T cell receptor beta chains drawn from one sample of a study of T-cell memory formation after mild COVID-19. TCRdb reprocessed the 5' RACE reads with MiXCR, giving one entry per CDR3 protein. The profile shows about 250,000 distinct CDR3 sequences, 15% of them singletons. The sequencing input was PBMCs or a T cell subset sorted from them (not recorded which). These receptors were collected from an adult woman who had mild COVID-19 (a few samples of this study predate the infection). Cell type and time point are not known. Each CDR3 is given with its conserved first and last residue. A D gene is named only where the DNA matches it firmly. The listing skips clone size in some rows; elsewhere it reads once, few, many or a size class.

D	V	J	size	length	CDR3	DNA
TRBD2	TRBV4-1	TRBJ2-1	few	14	CASSLAGVLNEQFF	TGCGCCAGCTCACTAGCGGGAGTCTTAAATGAGCAGTTCTTC
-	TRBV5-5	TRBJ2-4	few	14	CASSPTLAKNIQYF	TGTGCCAGCAGCCCGACACTAGCCAAAAACATTCAGTACTTC
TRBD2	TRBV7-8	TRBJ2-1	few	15	CASSSGLPGGNEQFF	TGTGCCAGCAGCTCGGGACTACCCGGGGGCAATGAGCAGTTCTTC
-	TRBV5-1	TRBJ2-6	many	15	CASSLDGSGANVLTF	TGCGCCAGCAGCTTGGATGGGTCTGGGGCCAACGTCCTGACTTTC
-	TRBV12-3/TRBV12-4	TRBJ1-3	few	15	CASSLQGGVGNTIYF	TGTGCCAGCAGTTTACAGGGAGGGGTCGGAAACACCATATATTTT
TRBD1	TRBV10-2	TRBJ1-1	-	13	CASRGQGNTEAFF	TGCGCCAGCAGGGGACAGGGGAACACTGAAGCTTTCTTT
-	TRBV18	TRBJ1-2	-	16	CASSPRPGVANYGYTF	TGTGCCAGCTCACCAAGGCCGGGGGTGGCCAACTATGGCTACACCTTC
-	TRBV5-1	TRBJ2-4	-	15	CASSPPGHKGNIQYF	TGCGCCAGCAGCCCCCCGGGGCATAAGGGAAACATTCAGTACTTC
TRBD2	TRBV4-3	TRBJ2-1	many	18	CASSQEVFLAGRSNEQFF	TGCGCCAGCAGCCAAGAGGTGTTTCTAGCGGGAAGGAGCAATGAGCAGTTCTTC
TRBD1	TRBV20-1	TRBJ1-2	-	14	CSARDPGTGDGYTF	TGCAGTGCTAGAGATCCTGGGACAGGGGACGGCTACACCTTC
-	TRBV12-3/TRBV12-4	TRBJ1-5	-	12	CASSDAGQPQHF	TGTGCCAGCAGCGACGCAGGGCAGCCCCAGCATTTT
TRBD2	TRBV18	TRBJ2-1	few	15	CASSPPSGRGYEQFF	TGTGCCAGCTCACCACCAAGCGGGAGAGGTTATGAGCAGTTCTTC
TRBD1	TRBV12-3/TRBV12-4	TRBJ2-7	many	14	CASSFRQGVNEQYF	TGTGCCAGCAGTTTCCGACAGGGGGTCAACGAGCAGTACTTC
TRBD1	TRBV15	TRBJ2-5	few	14	CATSRDRAQETQYF	TGTGCCACCAGCAGGGACAGGGCCCAAGAGACCCAGTACTTC
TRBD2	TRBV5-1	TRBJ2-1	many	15	CASSLEAGGPGEQFF	TGCGCCAGCAGCTTGGAAGCGGGGGGGCCCGGGGAGCAGTTCTTC
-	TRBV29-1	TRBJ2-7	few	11	CSVAQAYEQYF	TGCAGCGTTGCACAGGCCTACGAGCAGTACTTC
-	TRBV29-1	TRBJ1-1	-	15	CSVEDGVLDGTEAFF	TGCAGCGTTGAAGACGGGGTATTAGACGGCACTGAAGCTTTCTTT
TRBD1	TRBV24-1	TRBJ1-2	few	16	CATSDSGRDRERGYTF	TGTGCCACCAGTGATTCGGGAAGGGACAGGGAGCGCGGCTACACCTTC
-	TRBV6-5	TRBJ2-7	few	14	CASSSDSNTYEQYF	TGTGCCAGCAGTTCCGACAGCAACACCTACGAGCAGTACTTC
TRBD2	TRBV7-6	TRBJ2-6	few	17	CASSFVAGDSGANVLTF	TGTGCCAGCAGCTTTGTAGCGGGGGACTCTGGGGCCAACGTCCTGACTTTC
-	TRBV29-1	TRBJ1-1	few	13	CSVVEQLNTEAFF	TGCAGCGTTGTAGAACAGTTGAACACTGAAGCTTTCTTT
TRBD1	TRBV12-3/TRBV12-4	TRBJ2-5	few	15	CASSFRTGQRETQYF	TGTGCCAGCAGTTTTCGGACAGGGCAAAGGGAGACCCAGTACTTC
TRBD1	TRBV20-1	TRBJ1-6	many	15	CSARSGTGGNSPLHF	TGCAGTGCTAGATCCGGGACAGGGGGGAATTCACCCCTCCACTTT
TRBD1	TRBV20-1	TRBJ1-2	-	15	CSARDGTGGSSGYTF	TGCAGTGCTAGAGATGGTACAGGGGGAAGTAGTGGCTACACCTTC
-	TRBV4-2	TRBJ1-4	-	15	CASSPAGTGKEKLFF	TGTGCCAGCAGCCCGGCAGGTACAGGGAAGGAAAAACTGTTTTTT
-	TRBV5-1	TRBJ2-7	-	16	CASSLPGAGDSYEQYF	TGCGCCAGCAGTCTCCCGGGCGCAGGAGACTCCTACGAGCAGTACTTC
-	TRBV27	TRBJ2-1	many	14	CASSFQGGRDEQFF	TGTGCCAGCAGTTTCCAGGGGGGCCGAGATGAGCAGTTCTTC
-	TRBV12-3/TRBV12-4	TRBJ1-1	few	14	CASSLEGVAAGAFF	TGTGCCAGCAGTTTAGAGGGGGTTGCCGCGGGGGCTTTCTTT
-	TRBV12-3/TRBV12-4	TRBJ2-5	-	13	CASSFRVEKTQYF	TGTGCCAGCAGTTTCAGGGTGGAAAAGACCCAGTACTTC
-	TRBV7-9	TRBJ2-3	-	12	CASSLTKDTQYF	TGTGCCAGCAGCTTAACAAAAGATACGCAGTATTTT
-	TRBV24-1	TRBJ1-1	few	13	CATQARGSTEAFF	TGTGCCACCCAGGCGAGGGGGAGCACTGAAGCTTTCTTT
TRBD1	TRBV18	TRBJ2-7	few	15	CASSPQGTADYEQYF	TGTGCCAGCTCACCACAGGGGACAGCCGACTACGAGCAGTACTTC
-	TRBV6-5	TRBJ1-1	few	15	CASSRGDRMNTEAFF	TGTGCCAGCAGCCGCGGCGACAGGATGAACACTGAAGCTTTCTTT
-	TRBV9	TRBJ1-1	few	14	CASSGDEWDTEAFF	TGTGCCAGCAGCGGAGACGAGTGGGACACTGAAGCTTTCTTT
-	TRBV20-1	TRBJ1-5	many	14	CSASGGMGNQPQHF	TGCAGTGCTAGCGGGGGTATGGGCAATCAGCCCCAGCATTTT
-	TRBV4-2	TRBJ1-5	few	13	CASSQGVLQPQHF	TGTGCCAGCAGCCAAGGCGTTTTGCAGCCCCAGCATTTT
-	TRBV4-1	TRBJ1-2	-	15	CASSQVRGQRPSYTF	TGCGCCAGCAGCCAAGTACGCGGACAGAGACCTTCCTACACCTTC